A selection of T cell receptor beta chains follows, all from one sample in a study of blood T cell repertoires in COVID-19. Assay used: immunoSEQ multiplex PCR; TCRdb lists only in-frame clones, some missing. Of fewer than 150,000 clones in the sample, 70% to 90% were seen once. Sequenced input: peripheral blood. These receptors were collected from a human donor in a cohort sampled during active COVID-19. The CDR3 runs from the conserved cysteine through the conserved F or W. The D gene is left open where the match is weak. Clone sizes are given selectively: once, few, many, or a class where the clone is expanded.

V,J,D,size,DNA,CDR3
TRBV28,TRBJ2-3,-,-,TGTGCCAGCAGGTCCCCAGGGAGCACAGATACGCAGTATTTT,CASRSPGSTDTQYF
TRBV7-8,TRBJ1-1,-,once,TGTGCCAGCAGCAAGACAGGGAACACTGAAGCTTTCTTT,CASSKTGNTEAFF
TRBV19,TRBJ1-5,TRBD1,-,TGTGCCACCCAAGACAGGGCGGAGGTTAGTCAGCCCCAGCATTTT,CATQDRAEVSQPQHF
TRBV21-1,TRBJ2-6,-,-,TGTGCCAGCAGCTCCCTGGGGGACAGGGTCTCTGGGGCCAACGTCCTGACTTTC,CASSSLGDRVSGANVLTF
TRBV5-1,TRBJ1-1,-,-,TGCGCCAGCAGCTCCCAGGGAATTATCACTGAAGCTTTCTTT,CASSSQGIITEAFF
TRBV3-1/TRBV3-2,TRBJ2-7,-,-,TGTGCCAGCAGCCCGACTGGGAGCTCCTACGAGCAGTACTTC,CASSPTGSSYEQYF
TRBV5-1,TRBJ1-4,TRBD1,-,TGCGCCAGCAGCACAGGGGGGACCGCAACTAATGAAAAACTGTTTTTT,CASSTGGTATNEKLFF
TRBV30,TRBJ2-7,-,-,TGTGCCTGGGACAGCACCTACGAGCAGTACTTC,CAWDSTYEQYF
TRBV29-1,TRBJ1-2,-,-,TGCAGCGGGAGAAACGGGGGTACGTCTAACTATGGCTACACCTTC,CSGRNGGTSNYGYTF
TRBV30,TRBJ2-1,TRBD2,once,TGTGCCTGGAGTGAAGGAACGGGACTAGCTAGTGAGCAGTTCTTC,CAWSEGTGLASEQFF
TRBV5-4,TRBJ1-5,TRBD1,few,TGTGCCAGCAGCTCCCCCCTGGACAGGGATCGTAGTCAGCCCCAGCATTTT,CASSSPLDRDRSQPQHF
TRBV19,TRBJ2-2,-,once,TGTGCCAGTAGGGTACAGGGCAGCACCGGGGAGCTGTTTTTT,CASRVQGSTGELFF
TRBV15,TRBJ1-6,TRBD1,-,TGTGCCACCAGCAGACAACAGGGGGCTCATTCACCCCTCCACTTT,CATSRQQGAHSPLHF
TRBV29-1,TRBJ1-4,-,once,TGCAGCGTTTTATCGGTCAGGGCAGGTGAAAAACTGTTTTTT,CSVLSVRAGEKLFF
TRBV5-1,TRBJ2-7,TRBD1,-,TGCGCCAGCACCCTTGCGGGTGCAGGGGGCTACGACGAGCAGTACTTC,CASTLAGAGGYDEQYF
TRBV3-1/TRBV3-2,TRBJ2-6,-,-,TGTGCCAGCAGCCAAGGAGGGGGCGGGGGGAGTCCCAGTAGGGCCAACGTCCTGACTTTC,CASSQGGGGGSPSRANVLTF
TRBV3-1/TRBV3-2,TRBJ2-7,TRBD2,-,TGTGCCAGCAGCCAGTTAGCGGGGCGAACGGGAGAGCAGTACTTC,CASSQLAGRTGEQYF
TRBV30,TRBJ2-7,TRBD1,-,TGTGCCTGGAGTCCACCCAGAAGTCAGGGGGCGAAGGGGTACTTC,CAWSPPRSQGAKGYF
TRBV7-9,TRBJ2-5,TRBD2,-,TGTGCCAGCACCCTTGGTAGCGGGGGCGAGGAGGAGACCCAGTACTTC,CASTLGSGGEEETQYF
TRBV11-2,TRBJ1-4,TRBD1,-,TGTGCCAGCAGTCCTCTACAGGGGGAAAAACTGTTTTTT,CASSPLQGEKLFF
TRBV3-1/TRBV3-2,TRBJ2-3,TRBD2,-,TGTGCCAGCAGCCAAGGTCCGAGCGGGGCAGACGCAGATACGCAGTATTTT,CASSQGPSGADADTQYF
TRBV2,TRBJ2-1,TRBD1,once,TGTGCCAGCAGAGAGGACAGGGGGCCTCAGAATGAGCAGTTCTTC,CASREDRGPQNEQFF
TRBV5-1,TRBJ2-7,TRBD1,-,TGCGCCAGCAGCGGCCGGGACAGGGAAGGCGAGCAGTACTTC,CASSGRDREGEQYF
TRBV6-5,TRBJ1-6,-,-,TGTGCCAGCAGTCTACAGAGCTCCTATAATTCACCCCTCCACTTT,CASSLQSSYNSPLHF
TRBV29-1,TRBJ1-1,TRBD1,-,TGCAGCGTCCCGGGACAGGGCTCTGAAGCTTTCTTT,CSVPGQGSEAFF